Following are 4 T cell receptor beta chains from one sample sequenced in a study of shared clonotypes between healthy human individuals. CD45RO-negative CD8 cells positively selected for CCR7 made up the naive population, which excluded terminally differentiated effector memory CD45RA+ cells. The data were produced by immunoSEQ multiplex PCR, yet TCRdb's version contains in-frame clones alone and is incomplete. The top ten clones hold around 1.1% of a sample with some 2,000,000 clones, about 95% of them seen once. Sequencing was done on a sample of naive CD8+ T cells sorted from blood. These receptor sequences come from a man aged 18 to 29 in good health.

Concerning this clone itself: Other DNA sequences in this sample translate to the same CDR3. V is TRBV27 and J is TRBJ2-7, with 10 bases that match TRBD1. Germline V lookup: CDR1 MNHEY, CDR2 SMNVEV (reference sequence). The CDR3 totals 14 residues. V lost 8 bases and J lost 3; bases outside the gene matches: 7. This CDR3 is CASSPGTGDYEQYF. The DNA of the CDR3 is TGTGCCAGCTCCCCCGGGACAGGGGACTACGAGCAGTACTTC.

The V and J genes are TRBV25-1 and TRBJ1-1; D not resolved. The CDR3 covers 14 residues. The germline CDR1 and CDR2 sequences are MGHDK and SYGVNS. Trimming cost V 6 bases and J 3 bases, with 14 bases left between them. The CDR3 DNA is TGTGCCAGCAGCGTCGGTTATGCGGACACTGAAGCTTTCTTT. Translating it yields CASSVGYADTEAFF. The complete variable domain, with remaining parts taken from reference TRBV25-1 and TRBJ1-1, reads EADIYQTPRYLVIGTGKKITLECSQTMGHDKMYWYQQDPGMELHLIHYSYGVNSTEKGDLSSESTVSRIRTEHFPLTLESARPSHTSQYLCASSVGYADTEAFFGQGTRLTVV.

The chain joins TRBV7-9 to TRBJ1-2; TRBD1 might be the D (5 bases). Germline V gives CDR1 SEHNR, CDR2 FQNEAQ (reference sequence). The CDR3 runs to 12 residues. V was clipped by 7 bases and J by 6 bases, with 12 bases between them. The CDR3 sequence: CASNAGTDGYTF. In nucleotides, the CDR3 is TGTGCCAGCAACGCAGGGACGGATGGCTACACCTTC.

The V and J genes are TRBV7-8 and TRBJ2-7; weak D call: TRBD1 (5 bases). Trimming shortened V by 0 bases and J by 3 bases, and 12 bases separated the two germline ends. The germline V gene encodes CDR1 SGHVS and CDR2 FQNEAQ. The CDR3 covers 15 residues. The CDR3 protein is CASSLAAGAGYEQYF. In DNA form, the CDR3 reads TGTGCCAGCAGCTTAGCAGCTGGGGCCGGCTACGAGCAGTACTTC. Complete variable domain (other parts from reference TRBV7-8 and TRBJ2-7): GAGVSQSPRYKVAKRGQDVALRCDPISGHVSLFWYQQALGQGPEFLTYFQNEAQLDKSGLPSDRFFAERPEGSVSTLKIQRTQQEDSAVYLCASSLAAGAGYEQYFGPGTRLTVT.